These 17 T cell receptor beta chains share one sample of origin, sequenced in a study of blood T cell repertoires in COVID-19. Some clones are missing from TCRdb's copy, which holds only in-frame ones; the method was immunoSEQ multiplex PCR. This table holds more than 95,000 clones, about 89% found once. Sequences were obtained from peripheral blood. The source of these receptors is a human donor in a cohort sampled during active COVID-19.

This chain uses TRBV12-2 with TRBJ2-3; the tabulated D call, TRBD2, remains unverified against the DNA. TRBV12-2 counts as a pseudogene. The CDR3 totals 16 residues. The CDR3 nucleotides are TGTGCAAGTCGCTGCGGGACTAGCGGTAGCACAGATACGCAGTATTTT. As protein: CASRCGTSGSTDTQYF.

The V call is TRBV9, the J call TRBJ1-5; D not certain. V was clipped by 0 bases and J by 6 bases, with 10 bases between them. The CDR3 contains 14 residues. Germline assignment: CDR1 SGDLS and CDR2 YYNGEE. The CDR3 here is CASSVEDRGQPQHF. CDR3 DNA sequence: TGTGCCAGCAGCGTAGAGGACCGGGGTCAGCCCCAGCATTTT.

CDR3 DNA sequence: TGTGCCAGCAGCCGAGACTATCAAGAGACCCAGTACTTC. It is translated as CASSRDYQETQYF. The chain has TRBV4-2 and TRBJ2-5; D perhaps matches TRBD2 (5 bases). V gave up 4 bases and J gave up 2 bases, with 8 bases separating them. Germline loops: CDR1 LGHNA, CDR2 YNFKEQ. The CDR3 extends over 13 amino acids.

The CDR3 nucleotides read TGTGCCAGCACCTTGGGACAGGGATACTCACCCCTCCACTTT. This sequence encodes CASTLGQGYSPLHF. This rearrangement joins TRBV27 to TRBJ1-6; 9 nucleotides match TRBD1. V shed 7 bases and J 10 bases; nucleotides not matched to a gene: 8. This CDR3 region has 14 residues. CDR1 and CDR2 from the germline V gene are MNHEY and SMNVEV (reference sequence).

This CDR3 reads CASSYHEGYGYTF. The CDR3 DNA reads TGTGCCAGCAGTTACCACGAGGGCTATGGCTACACCTTC. V is TRBV6-5 and J is TRBJ1-2; D gene unclear. CDR1 MNHEY and CDR2 SVGAGI come from the germline V gene. The germline V and J ends were trimmed by 2 bases and 4 bases, with 8 bases remaining between them. CDR3 length: 13 residues.

CDR3 amino acids: CASSFSRDRVLPKTF. CDR3 coding DNA: TGTGCCAGCAGTTTCTCCCGGGACAGGGTCCTCCCGAAAACCTTC. The chain is built from TRBV27 and TRBJ1-2; 9 bases fit TRBD1. Germline V lookup: CDR1 MNHEY, CDR2 SMNVEV (reference sequence). Trimming removed 3 bases from V and 14 bases from J; junction bases left unmatched: 16. The CDR3 consists of 15 residues.

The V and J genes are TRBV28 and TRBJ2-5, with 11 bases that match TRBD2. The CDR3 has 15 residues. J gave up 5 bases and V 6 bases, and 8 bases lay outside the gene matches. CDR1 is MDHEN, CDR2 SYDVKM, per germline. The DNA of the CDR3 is TGTGCCAGCAGCGTGCTAGCGGGGGGACGGGAGACCCAGTACTTC. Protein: CASSVLAGGRETQYF.

The CDR3 here is CASSLIIGGGGGSPLHF. The CDR3 nucleotides read TGTGCCAGCAGTTTAATCATCGGAGGGGGCGGAGGTTCACCCCTCCACTTT. The chain couples TRBV27 to TRBJ1-6; 7 nucleotides agree with TRBD1. V shed 2 bases, J shed 9 bases, and the junction held 13 bases outside the gene matches. Germline V gene sequence: CDR1 MNHEY, CDR2 SMNVEV (reference sequence). The CDR3 loop spans 17 amino acids.

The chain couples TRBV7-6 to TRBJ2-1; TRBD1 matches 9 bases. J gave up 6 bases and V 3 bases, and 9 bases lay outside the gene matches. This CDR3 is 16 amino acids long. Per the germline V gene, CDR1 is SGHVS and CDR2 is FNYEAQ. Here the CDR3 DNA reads TGTGCCAGCAGCTTGGGCCCCCGGGACAGGGTCAATGAGCAGTTCTTC. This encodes CASSLGPRDRVNEQFF.

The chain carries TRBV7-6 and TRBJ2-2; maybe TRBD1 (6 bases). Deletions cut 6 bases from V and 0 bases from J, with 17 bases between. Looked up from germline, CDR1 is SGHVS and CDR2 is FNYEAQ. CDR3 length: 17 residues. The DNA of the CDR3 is TGTGCCAGCAGGAAACCAGGGGACAAAGCGAACACCGGGGAGCTGTTTTTT. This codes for CASRKPGDKANTGELFF.

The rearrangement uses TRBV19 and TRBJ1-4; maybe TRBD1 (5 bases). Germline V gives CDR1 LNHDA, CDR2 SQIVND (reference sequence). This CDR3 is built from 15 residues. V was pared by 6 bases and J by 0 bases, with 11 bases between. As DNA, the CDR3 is TGTGCCAGTAGCCGCCCGGGGGCAACTAATGAAAAACTGTTTTTT. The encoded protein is CASSRPGATNEKLFF.

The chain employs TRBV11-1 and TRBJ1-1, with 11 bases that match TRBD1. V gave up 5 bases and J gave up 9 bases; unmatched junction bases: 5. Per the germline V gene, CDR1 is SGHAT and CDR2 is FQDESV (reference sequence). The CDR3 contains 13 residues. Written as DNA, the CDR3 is TGTGCCAGCAGCCTGGGACAGGGGGTTCAAGCTTTCTTT. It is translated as CASSLGQGVQAFF.

The CDR3 sequence: CASSIEGGLNYGYTF. Here the CDR3 DNA reads TGTGCCAGTAGTATAGAGGGCGGACTGAACTATGGCTACACCTTC. The chain links TRBV19 to TRBJ1-2; no clear D gene. Trimming pared 0 bases from V and 2 bases from J, leaving 10 bases between. From germline, CDR1 is LNHDA and CDR2 SQIVND (reference sequence). The CDR3 runs 15 residues.

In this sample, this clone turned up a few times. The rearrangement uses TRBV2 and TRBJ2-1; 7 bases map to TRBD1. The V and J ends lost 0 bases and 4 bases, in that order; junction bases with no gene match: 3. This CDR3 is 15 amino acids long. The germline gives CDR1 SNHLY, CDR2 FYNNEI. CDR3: CASSEAGTVYNEQFF. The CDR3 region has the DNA TGTGCCAGCAGTGAAGCGGGGACAGTTTACAATGAGCAGTTCTTC.

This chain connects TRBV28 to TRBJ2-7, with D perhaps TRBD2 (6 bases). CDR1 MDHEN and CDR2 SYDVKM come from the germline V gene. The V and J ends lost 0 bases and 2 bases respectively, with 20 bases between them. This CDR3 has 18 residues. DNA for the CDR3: TGTGCCAGCAGTTTATGGGGGGGTGACACCACCTCAACCTACGAGCAGTACTTC. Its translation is CASSLWGGDTTSTYEQYF.

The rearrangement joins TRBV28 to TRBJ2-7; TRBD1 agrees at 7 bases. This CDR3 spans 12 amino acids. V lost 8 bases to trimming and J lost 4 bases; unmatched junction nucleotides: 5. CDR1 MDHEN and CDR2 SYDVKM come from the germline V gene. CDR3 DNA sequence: TGTGCCAGCGAGGGGGCTGGGTACGAGCAGTACTTC. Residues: CASEGAGYEQYF.

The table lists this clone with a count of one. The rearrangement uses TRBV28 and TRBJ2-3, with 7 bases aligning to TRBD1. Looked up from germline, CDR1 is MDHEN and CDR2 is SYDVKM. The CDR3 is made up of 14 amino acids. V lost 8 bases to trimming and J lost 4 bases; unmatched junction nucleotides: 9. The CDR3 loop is CASRKTGTPDTQYF. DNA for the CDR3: TGTGCCAGCCGTAAGACAGGGACACCAGATACGCAGTATTTT.